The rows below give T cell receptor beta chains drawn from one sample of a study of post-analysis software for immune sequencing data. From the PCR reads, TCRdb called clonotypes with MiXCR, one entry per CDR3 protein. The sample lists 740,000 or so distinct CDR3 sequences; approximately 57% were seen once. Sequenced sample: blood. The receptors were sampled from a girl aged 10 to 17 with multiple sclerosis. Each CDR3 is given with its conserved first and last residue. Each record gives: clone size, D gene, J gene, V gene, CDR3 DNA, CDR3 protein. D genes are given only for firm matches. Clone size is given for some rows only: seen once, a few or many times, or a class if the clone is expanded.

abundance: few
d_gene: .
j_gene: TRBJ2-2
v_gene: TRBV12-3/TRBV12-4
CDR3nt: TGTGCCAGCAGTTTAACAGGCGCGAACACCGGGGAGCTGTTTTTT
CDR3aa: CASSLTGANTGELFF

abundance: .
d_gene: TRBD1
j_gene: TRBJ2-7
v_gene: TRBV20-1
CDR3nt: TGCAGTGCCGGTTCACAGGGGTCCTACGAGCAGTACTTC
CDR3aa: CSAGSQGSYEQYF

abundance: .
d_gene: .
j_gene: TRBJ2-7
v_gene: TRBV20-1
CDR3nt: TGCAGTGCTAGAGATCTAACGGGTAGCGCCTACGAGCAGTACTTC
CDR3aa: CSARDLTGSAYEQYF

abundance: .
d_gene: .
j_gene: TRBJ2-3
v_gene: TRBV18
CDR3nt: TGTGCCAGCTCCCCATGGCAGGGGGGAGAGACAGATACGCAGTATTTT
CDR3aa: CASSPWQGGETDTQYF

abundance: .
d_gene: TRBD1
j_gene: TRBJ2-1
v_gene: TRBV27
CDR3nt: TGTGCCAGCAGTCCCAGGACAGGACCCAATGAGCAGTTCTTC
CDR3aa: CASSPRTGPNEQFF

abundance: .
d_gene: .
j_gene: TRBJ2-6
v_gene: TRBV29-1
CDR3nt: TGTGCGGTAGCCGGGGCCAACGTCCTGACTTTC
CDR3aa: CAVAGANVLTF

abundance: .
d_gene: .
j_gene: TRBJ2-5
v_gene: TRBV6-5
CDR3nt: TGTGCCGGCAGGCAATTTGAAGAGACCCAGTACTTC
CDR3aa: CAGRQFEETQYF

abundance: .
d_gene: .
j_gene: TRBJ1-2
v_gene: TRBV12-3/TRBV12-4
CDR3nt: TGTGCCAGGAGTTGGAGGGGGGTTCTATTAGGCTACACCTTC
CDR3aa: CARSWRGVLLGYTF

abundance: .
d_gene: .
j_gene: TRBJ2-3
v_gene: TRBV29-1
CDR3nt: TGCAGCTTCCGAAGAGACTACACAGATACGCAGTATTTT
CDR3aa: CSFRRDYTDTQYF

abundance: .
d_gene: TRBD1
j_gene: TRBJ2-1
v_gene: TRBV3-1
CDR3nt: TGTGCCAGCAGCCGGGACAGGGGATACAATGAGCAGTTCTTC
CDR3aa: CASSRDRGYNEQFF

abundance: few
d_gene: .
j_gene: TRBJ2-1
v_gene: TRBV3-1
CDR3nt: TGTGCCAGCAGCCAAATGGGGGGCCACAATGAGCAGTTCTTC
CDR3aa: CASSQMGGHNEQFF

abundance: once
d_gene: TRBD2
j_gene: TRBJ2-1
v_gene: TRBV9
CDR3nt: TGTGCCAGCAGCGTAAGGTGGGACACGGGGGGGACACCGCGAGAGACCCAGTTCTTC
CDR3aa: CASSVRWDTGGTPRETQFF

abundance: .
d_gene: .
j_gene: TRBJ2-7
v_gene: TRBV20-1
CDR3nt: TGCAGTGCTAGAGGCTTCTCTGGGATGGGCTACGAGCAGTACTTC
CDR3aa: CSARGFSGMGYEQYF

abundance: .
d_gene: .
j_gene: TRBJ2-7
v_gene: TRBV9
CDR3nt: TGTGCCAGCAGCGCAGCGGCAGGGAGCTCCTACGAGCAGTACTTC
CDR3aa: CASSAAAGSSYEQYF

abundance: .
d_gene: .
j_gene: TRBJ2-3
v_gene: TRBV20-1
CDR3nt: TGCAGTGCTGTACCGGGACTGAGCACAGATACGCAGTATTTT
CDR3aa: CSAVPGLSTDTQYF

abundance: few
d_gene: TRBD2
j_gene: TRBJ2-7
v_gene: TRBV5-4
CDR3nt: TGTGCCAGCAGCTCGGCCGGGACTACCCTTACCTACGAGCAGTACTTC
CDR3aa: CASSSAGTTLTYEQYF

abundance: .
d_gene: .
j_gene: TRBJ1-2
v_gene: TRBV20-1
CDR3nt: TGCAGTGCTCTTATTAACGGGGAGGCTGGCTACACCTTC
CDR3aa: CSALINGEAGYTF

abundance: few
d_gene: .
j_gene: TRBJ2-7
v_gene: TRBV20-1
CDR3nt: TGCAGTGCTGAAAGGAGGGGAGGCGAGCAGTACTTC
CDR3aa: CSAERRGGEQYF

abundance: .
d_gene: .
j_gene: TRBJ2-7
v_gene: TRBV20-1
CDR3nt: TGCAGTGCTAAGGGACTCGGTGGAAGCTCCTACGAGCAGTACTTC
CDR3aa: CSAKGLGGSSYEQYF

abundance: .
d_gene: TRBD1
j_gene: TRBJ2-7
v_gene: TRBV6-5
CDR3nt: TGTGCCAGCAGTACCTCGCCAGACAGGGCGTACGAGCAGTACTTC
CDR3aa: CASSTSPDRAYEQYF

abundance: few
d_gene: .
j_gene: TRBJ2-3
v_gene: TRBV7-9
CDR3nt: TGTGCCAGCAGTCAAGCAGGACAGAGCACAGATACGCAGTATTTT
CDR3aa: CASSQAGQSTDTQYF

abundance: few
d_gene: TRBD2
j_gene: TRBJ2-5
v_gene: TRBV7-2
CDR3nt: TGTGCCAGCAGCTCTGGTGGACTAGAGAGAGAGACCCAGTACTTC
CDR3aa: CASSSGGLERETQYF

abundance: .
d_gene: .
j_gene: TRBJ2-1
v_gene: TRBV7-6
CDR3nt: TGTGCCAGCAGCTTATGGGGGGGCCAAAATGAGCAGTTCTTC
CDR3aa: CASSLWGGQNEQFF

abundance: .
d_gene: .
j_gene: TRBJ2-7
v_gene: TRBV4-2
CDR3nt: TGTGCCAGCAGCCCGCTGGGAACGGGACCCTTCTACGAGCAGTACTTC
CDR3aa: CASSPLGTGPFYEQYF

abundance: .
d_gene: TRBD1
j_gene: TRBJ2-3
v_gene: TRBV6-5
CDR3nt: TGTGCCAGCAGTCCCCGGGGACAGGGCGGCACAGATACGCAGTATTTT
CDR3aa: CASSPRGQGGTDTQYF

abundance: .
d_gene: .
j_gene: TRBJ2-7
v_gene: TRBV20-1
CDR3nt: TGCAGTGCTAGGTCGCTTACAGGGAACGAGCAGTACTTC
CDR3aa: CSARSLTGNEQYF

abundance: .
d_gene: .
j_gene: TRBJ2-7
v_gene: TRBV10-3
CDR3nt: TGTGCCATCAGTGAAAAGGGGGAAGAATACGAGCAGTACTTC
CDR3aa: CAISEKGEEYEQYF

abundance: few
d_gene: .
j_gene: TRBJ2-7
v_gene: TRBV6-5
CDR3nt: TGTGCCAGCAGTTACTCGGGTGGTTGGTCCTACGAGCAGTACTTC
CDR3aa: CASSYSGGWSYEQYF

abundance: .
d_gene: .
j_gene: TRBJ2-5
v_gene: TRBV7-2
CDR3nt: TGTGCCAGCAGCCGCAGTATTTACCAAGAGACCCAGTACTTC
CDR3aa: CASSRSIYQETQYF

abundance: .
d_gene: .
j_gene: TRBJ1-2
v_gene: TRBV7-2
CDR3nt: TGTGCCAGCAGCTATTGGACGGTAGCTAACTATGGCTACACCTTC
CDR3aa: CASSYWTVANYGYTF

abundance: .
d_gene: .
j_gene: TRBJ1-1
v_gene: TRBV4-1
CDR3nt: TGCGCCAGCAGCCAAGTTCGGCAGGCCTCCGATTTGGACACTGAAGCTTTCTTT
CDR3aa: CASSQVRQASDLDTEAFF

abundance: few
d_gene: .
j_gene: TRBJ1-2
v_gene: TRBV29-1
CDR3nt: TGCAGCGTTGATTCGGGGGCCTTGGACTATGGCTACACCTTC
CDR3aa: CSVDSGALDYGYTF

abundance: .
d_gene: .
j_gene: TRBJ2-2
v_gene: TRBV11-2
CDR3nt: TGTGCCGGCAGCTTAGTGCACAGCGAGACCGGGGAGCTGTTTTTT
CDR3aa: CAGSLVHSETGELFF

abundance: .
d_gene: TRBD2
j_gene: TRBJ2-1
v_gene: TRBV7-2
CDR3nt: TGTGCCAGCAGCTTTAGGCTAGCGGGAGGTGGGCAGTTCTTC
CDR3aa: CASSFRLAGGGQFF

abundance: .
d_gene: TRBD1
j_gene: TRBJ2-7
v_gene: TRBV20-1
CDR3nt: TGCAGTGCCAACACCGGGACAGGGGGCTCCTACGAGCAGTACTTC
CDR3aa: CSANTGTGGSYEQYF

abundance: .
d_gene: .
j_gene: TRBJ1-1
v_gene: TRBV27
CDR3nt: TGTGCCAGCAGTCCTATTTCAGGGGACACTGAAGCTTTCTTT
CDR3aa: CASSPISGDTEAFF

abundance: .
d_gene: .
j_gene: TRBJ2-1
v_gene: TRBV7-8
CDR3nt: TGTGCCAGCAGCTTAGCGCGGCAGAACTCCTACAATGAGCAGTTCTTC
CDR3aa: CASSLARQNSYNEQFF

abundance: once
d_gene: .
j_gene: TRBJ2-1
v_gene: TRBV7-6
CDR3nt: TGTGCCAGCAGCTTAGTCCCGGGAGAATACAATGAGCAGTTCTTC
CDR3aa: CASSLVPGEYNEQFF

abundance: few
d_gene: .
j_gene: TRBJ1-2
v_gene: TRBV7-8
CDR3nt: TGTGCCAGCAGCTTAGCTCGCACGGGAGCTAACTATGGCTACACCTTC
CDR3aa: CASSLARTGANYGYTF

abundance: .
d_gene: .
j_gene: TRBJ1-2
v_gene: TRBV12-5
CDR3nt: TGTGCTAGTGGTTTGACCCCCACCGTGGGATTACCTAACTATGGCTACACCTTC
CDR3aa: CASGLTPTVGLPNYGYTF

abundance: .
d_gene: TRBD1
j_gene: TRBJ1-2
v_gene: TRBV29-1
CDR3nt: TGCAGCGTTGAGGCCCCCCCAGGGGGCTATGGCTACACCTTC
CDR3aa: CSVEAPPGGYGYTF

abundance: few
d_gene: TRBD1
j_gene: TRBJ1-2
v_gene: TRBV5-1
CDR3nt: TGTGCCAGCAGCTTAGGGACAGATGGCTACACCTTC
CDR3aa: CASSLGTDGYTF

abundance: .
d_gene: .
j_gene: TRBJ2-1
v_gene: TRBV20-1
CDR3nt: TGCAGTGCTAGGTCGGGAGCTCCCTACAATGAGCAGTTCTTC
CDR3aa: CSARSGAPYNEQFF

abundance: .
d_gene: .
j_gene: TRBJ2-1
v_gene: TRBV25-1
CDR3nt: TGTGCCAGCAGTGAAATGAAAAGGATCAATGAGCAGTTCTTC
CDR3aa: CASSEMKRINEQFF

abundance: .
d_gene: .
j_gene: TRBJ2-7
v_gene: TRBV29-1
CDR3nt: TGCAGCGTTGCGGCGACAAGATCTTACGAGCAGTACTTC
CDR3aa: CSVAATRSYEQYF

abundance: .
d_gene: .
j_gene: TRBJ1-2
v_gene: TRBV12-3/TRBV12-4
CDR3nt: TGTGCCAGCAGTCCGACCGGGGGGGCCCCCTACACCTTC
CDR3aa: CASSPTGGAPYTF

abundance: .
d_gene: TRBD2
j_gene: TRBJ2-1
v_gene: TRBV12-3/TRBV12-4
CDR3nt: TGTGCCAGCACCCGGGTAGCGGGAAGGGACAATGAGCAGTTCTTC
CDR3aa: CASTRVAGRDNEQFF

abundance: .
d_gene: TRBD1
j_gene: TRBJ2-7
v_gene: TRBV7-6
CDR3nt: TGTGCCAGCAGCAAAGGGACAGGGGCCTACGAGCAGTACTTC
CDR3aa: CASSKGTGAYEQYF

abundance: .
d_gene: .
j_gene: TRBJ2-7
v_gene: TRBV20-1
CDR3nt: TGCAGTGCTAGCTCGACCGGGACACCGGGCCCTTACGAGCAGTACTTC
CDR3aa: CSASSTGTPGPYEQYF

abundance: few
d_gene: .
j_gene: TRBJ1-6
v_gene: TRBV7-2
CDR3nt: TGTGCCAGCAGCTTAAGACAGGTTGGGGCCTATAATTCACCCCTCCACTTT
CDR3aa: CASSLRQVGAYNSPLHF